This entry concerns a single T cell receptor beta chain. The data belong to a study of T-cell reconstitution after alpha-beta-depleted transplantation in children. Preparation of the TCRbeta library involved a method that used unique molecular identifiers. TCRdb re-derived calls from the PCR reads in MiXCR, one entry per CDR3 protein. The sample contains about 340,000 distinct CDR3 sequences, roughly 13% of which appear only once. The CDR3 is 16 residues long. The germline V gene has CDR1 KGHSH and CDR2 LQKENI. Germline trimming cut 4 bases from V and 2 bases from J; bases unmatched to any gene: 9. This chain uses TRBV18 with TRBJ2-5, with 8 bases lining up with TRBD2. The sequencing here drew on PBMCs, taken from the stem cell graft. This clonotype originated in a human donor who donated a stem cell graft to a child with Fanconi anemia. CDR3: CASSLYGRVIQETQYF. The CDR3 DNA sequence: TGTGCCAGCTCACTTTACGGGAGGGTGATACAAGAGACCCAGTACTTC.